Included here is one TCR beta chain sequence, with context. This sample is drawn from a study of blood T cell repertoires in COVID-19. Study-level information: Specimens from acute and convalescent COVID-19 originated in the United States, Italy and Spain.

V was clipped by 5 bases and J by 4 bases, with 12 bases between them. The CDR3 extends over 14 amino acids. Germline V lookup: CDR1 LGHDT, CDR2 YNNKEL (reference sequence). The repertoire was sequenced with immunoSEQ multiplex PCR; TCRdb's copy has only in-frame clones and lacks some. This sample has 150,000 to 200,000 clones, with around 86% found just once. The gene calls are TRBV3-1 (or the pseudogene TRBV3-2) and TRBJ1-5; D call uncertain. The material sequenced was peripheral blood. The source is a man aged 45-60 years with active or convalescent COVID-19. The CDR3, as DNA: TGTGCCAGCAGCTTGAAAGGGAGTAATCAGCCCCAGCATTTT. Amino acids: CASSLKGSNQPQHF.